This TCR beta chain comes out of a study of blood T cell repertoires in COVID-19. Only in-frame clones appear in the TCRdb table, and some are missing; sequencing was by immunoSEQ multiplex PCR. The sample carries 300,000 to 450,000 clones, more than 85% recorded once. Trimming left V 1 base short and J 8 bases short, with 12 bases between. The CDR3 extends over 15 amino acids. CDR1 is SEHNR, CDR2 FQNEAQ, per germline (reference sequence). Sequencing was carried out using PBMCs or T cells enriched from blood (not recorded which). The chain employs TRBV7-9 and TRBJ1-6; D not resolved. The receptor comes from a woman in her 30s who had recovered from COVID-19. The CDR3 coding sequence is TGTGCCAGCAGCTTAGAGAGTATCGGGGATTCACCCCTCCACTTT. Its translation: CASSLESIGDSPLHF.